This T cell receptor (beta chain) is from a study of shared clonotypes between healthy human individuals. V was pared by 5 bases and J by 4 bases, with 4 bases between. The V gene's germline CDR1 is KGHSH and CDR2 LQKENI. This CDR3 has 11 residues. For every subset, genomic DNA was evenly distributed across several immunoSEQ plates. Generated by immunoSEQ multiplex PCR, the TCRdb table keeps only in-frame clones and is missing some. The sample lists some 470,000 clones; 76% were seen once. Donors comprised healthy HIV-negative adults lacking recent acute infections or vaccinations. The chain links TRBV18 to TRBJ2-3, with no clear D. The sample consisted of PBMCs. The receptor comes from a woman aged 40 to 50 in good health. Some clones in this sample may be carry-over from other donors' samples. The CDR3 DNA reads TGTGCCAGCTCAGGGGCAGATACGCAGTATTTT. The encoded protein is CASSGADTQYF.